The next 20 T cell receptor beta chains were all read from a single sample in a study of blood T cell repertoires in COVID-19. Method: immunoSEQ multiplex PCR; TCRdb's copy keeps in-frame clones and lacks some. The sample yields about 110,000 clones, around 89% seen once. What was sequenced was peripheral blood. Receptor source: a woman aged 50 to 60 with acute or convalescent COVID-19.

The chain recombines TRBV19 with TRBJ2-2; 9 positions agree with TRBD1. Trimming cost V 7 bases and J 5 bases; bases outside gene matches: 5. Germline V lookup: CDR1 LNHDA, CDR2 SQIVND (reference sequence). The CDR3 extends over 14 amino acids. CDR3 sequence (DNA): TGTGCCAGTACGTGGACAGGGGAGACCGGGGAGCTGTTTTTT. Amino acid sequence: CASTWTGETGELFF.

This sequence joins TRBV7-8 and TRBJ2-7; 7 nucleotides agree with TRBD2. Germline V gives CDR1 SGHVS, CDR2 FQNEAQ. The J segment lost 4 bases and the V segment lost 4 bases, leaving 28 bases of the junction unmatched. The CDR3 sequence is 21 residues long. The CDR3: CASSSNPKTFGGDRRPYEQYF. In DNA form, the CDR3 reads TGTGCCAGCAGCTCCAACCCCAAAACCTTTGGGGGGGATCGGCGTCCTTACGAGCAGTACTTC. Supplemented by reference TRBV7-8 and TRBJ2-7, the full variable domain reads GAGVSQSPRYKVAKRGQDVALRCDPISGHVSLFWYQQALGQGPEFLTYFQNEAQLDKSGLPSDRFFAERPEGSVSTLKIQRTQQEDSAVYLCASSSNPKTFGGDRRPYEQYFGPGTRLTVT.

The gene calls are TRBV7-2 and TRBJ2-6; D unresolved. V was clipped by 2 bases and J by 1 base, with 9 bases between them. The CDR3 totals 16 residues. Germline V gives CDR1 SGHTA, CDR2 FQGNSA. CDR3 bases: TGTGCCAGCAGCTTATTTGCAGGTTCTGGGGCCAACGTCCTGACTTTC. It codes for CASSLFAGSGANVLTF.

CDR3 residues: CASSYFPGQGYNEQFF. The CDR3 bases are TGTGCCAGCAGTTACTTCCCGGGACAGGGGTACAATGAGCAGTTCTTC. V is TRBV6-2 or TRBV6-3 and J is TRBJ2-1; TRBD1 agrees at 10 bases. CDR3 length: 16 amino acids. Germline CDR1 and CDR2: MNHEY and SVGEGT. J was trimmed by 4 bases and V by 1 base; bases with no gene match: 4.

CDR3 sequence: CASSQGLAGGPMPDTQYF. DNA for the CDR3: TGTGCCAGCAGCCAAGGACTAGCGGGAGGGCCTATGCCAGATACGCAGTATTTT. This chain joins TRBV13 and TRBJ2-3; 15 positions agree with TRBD2. Germline V gene data show CDR1 as PRHDT and CDR2 as FYEKMQ (reference sequence). The V and J ends lost 5 bases and 4 bases, in that order; junction bases with no gene match: 10. This CDR3 is built from 18 residues.

The V call is TRBV3-1 (or the pseudogene TRBV3-2), the J call TRBJ1-1; 7 bases agree with TRBD1. Germline V gene sequence: CDR1 LGHDT, CDR2 YNNKEL (reference sequence). CDR3 size: 14 residues. V dropped 4 bases and J dropped 3; count of bases not matched to a gene: 5. DNA of the CDR3: TGTGCCAGCAGCCGCTCCCAGGGGGACACTGAAGCTTTCTTT. Residues: CASSRSQGDTEAFF.

The chain combines TRBV15 with TRBJ1-5, with a weak D call TRBD1 (6 bases). CDR1 and CDR2 from the germline V gene are LNHNV and YYDKDF (reference sequence). The ends were cut back, 2 bases at V and 5 bases at J, with 13 bases in the middle. This CDR3 is 15 amino acids long. Here the CDR3 DNA reads TGTGCCACCAGCAGACAGCAGGGGAGGGATCAGCCCCAGCATTTT. It is translated as CATSRQQGRDQPQHF.

The rearrangement links TRBV28 to TRBJ1-5; D gene unclear. CDR1 and CDR2 (germline): MDHEN, SYDVKM. This CDR3 spans 16 amino acids. Trimming removed 5 bases from V and 2 bases from J, with 16 bases in between. The CDR3 loop is CASSQQYVAGNQPQHF. The CDR3 coding sequence is TGTGCCAGCAGTCAGCAGTATGTAGCGGGCAATCAGCCCCAGCATTTT.

The rearrangement joins TRBV12-3 or TRBV12-4 to TRBJ2-2, with a tentative D call TRBD2 (6 bases). Trimming removed 5 bases at V and 4 bases at J, with 8 bases between. The CDR3 sequence is 13 residues long. The CDR3 DNA sequence: TGTGCCAGCAGTGGACTACCCACCGGGGAGCTGTTTTTT. Its translation: CASSGLPTGELFF.

J is TRBJ2-5 and V is TRBV2; 9 positions agree with TRBD2. The CDR3 runs to 15 residues. J was trimmed by 0 bases and V by 6 bases; bases with no gene match: 5. The germline CDR1 and CDR2 sequences are SNHLY and FYNNEI. CDR3 residues: CASRRASGDQETQYF. In DNA form, the CDR3 reads TGTGCCAGCAGGAGGGCTAGCGGGGACCAAGAGACCCAGTACTTC. The whole variable domain, filled in from reference TRBV2 and TRBJ2-5, reads EPEVTQTPSHQVTQMGQEVILRCVPISNHLYFYWYRQILGQKVEFLVSFYNNEISEKSEIFDDQFSVERPDGSNFTLKIRSTKLEDSAMYFCASRRASGDQETQYFGPGTRLLVL.

This sequence joins TRBV30 and TRBJ1-2; 7 bases align to TRBD1. The CDR3 loop spans 13 amino acids. Germline V CDR1 and CDR2: GTSNPN, SVGIG (reference sequence). The J segment lost 5 bases and the V segment lost 7 bases, leaving 10 bases of the junction unmatched. The CDR3: CASHAGTVYGYTF. The CDR3 DNA sequence: TGTGCCTCCCACGCCGGGACAGTTTATGGCTACACCTTC. The full variable domain, its missing parts supplied by reference TRBV30 and TRBJ1-2, is SQTIHQWPATLVQPVGSPLSLECTVEGTSNPNLYWYRQAAGRGLQLLFYSVGIGQISSEVPQNLSASRPQDRQFILSSKKLLLSDSGFYLCASHAGTVYGYTFGSGTRLTVV.

The V gene is TRBV6-5, the J gene TRBJ2-7; D might be TRBD1 (6 bases). V was cut by 5 bases and J by 5 bases, with 13 bases left in between. CDR1 and CDR2 (germline): MNHEY, SVGAGI. The CDR3 has 13 residues. The CDR3 spells CASSPQGRNEQYF. In DNA, the CDR3 is TGTGCCAGCAGTCCACAGGGTCGTAACGAGCAGTACTTC.

This chain uses TRBV7-2 with TRBJ2-5, with 11 bases aligning to TRBD1. The V gene end was trimmed by 4 bases and the J gene end by 7 bases; junction bases not matched to a gene: 8. The CDR3 contains 15 residues. In germline, CDR1 is SGHTA, CDR2 FQGNSA. CDR3 DNA sequence: TGTGCCAGCAGCTCCGGACAGGGGGCTGTTGGGACCCAGTACTTC. It specifies CASSSGQGAVGTQYF.

This chain joins TRBV27 and TRBJ1-2; tentative D call: TRBD1 (5 bases). Trimming removed 6 bases at V and 0 bases at J, with 26 bases between. Germline CDR1 and CDR2: MNHEY and SMNVEV (reference sequence). The CDR3 has 19 residues. The CDR3 region has the DNA TGTGCCAGCAGCCCCGGTCTTGGCGGACACCGTTTTCCTAACTATGGCTACACCTTC. As protein: CASSPGLGGHRFPNYGYTF.

The V gene is TRBV28, the J gene TRBJ2-1; D is possibly TRBD2 (6 bases). Trimming removed 5 bases at V and 0 bases at J, with 14 bases between. Looked up from germline, CDR1 is MDHEN and CDR2 is SYDVKM. The CDR3 runs 16 residues. The CDR3 DNA follows: TGTGCCAGCAGTACCTGGGGGAGGACCTCCTACAATGAGCAGTTCTTC. Translated: CASSTWGRTSYNEQFF.

With respect to this clone: The same CDR3 arises from other DNA sequences in this sample as well. V gene TRBV4-3 combines with J gene TRBJ1-2, with D hard to call. The V end was cut by 1 base, the J end by 1 base, with 7 bases between. Germline V gives CDR1 LGHNA, CDR2 YSLEER. This CDR3 spans 14 amino acids. The CDR3 DNA reads TGCGCCAGCAGCCAAGGCGGAGGTAACTATGGCTACACCTTC. This codes for CASSQGGGNYGYTF.

This clone was recorded once. The chain is built from TRBV29-1 and TRBJ2-4; 8 nucleotides agree with TRBD1. The V gene end was trimmed by 5 bases and the J gene end by 3 bases; junction bases not matched to a gene: 6. The CDR3 has 14 amino acids. Germline CDR1 reads SQVTM; CDR2 reads ANQGSEA. CDR3 sequence: CSVTGQGSKNIQYF. The CDR3, as DNA: TGCAGCGTTACAGGACAGGGAAGCAAAAACATTCAGTACTTC.

The chain links TRBV7-2 to TRBJ1-1; D is unclear. The V end lost 4 bases, the J end lost 1 base, and 10 bases lay between the germline ends. Germline V gives CDR1 SGHTA, CDR2 FQGNSA. The CDR3 spans 14 residues. CDR3 bases: TGTGCCAGCAGCTCCACTGTTTGGAACACTGAAGCTTTCTTT. Translated: CASSSTVWNTEAFF.

V and J are TRBV15 and TRBJ1-4; the D gene is possibly TRBD1 (6 bases). V was trimmed by 1 base and J by 12 bases, leaving 18 bases between them. CDR1 is LNHNV and CDR2 is YYDKDF in the germline V gene (reference sequence). This CDR3 has 15 amino acids. DNA of the CDR3: TGTGCCACCAGCAGAGGGGGCGGGGGCGTCTACGAACTGTTTTTT. It encodes CATSRGGGGVYELFF.

This chain joins TRBV2 and TRBJ1-5; 8 nucleotides match TRBD1. The CDR3 has 13 residues. Germline loops: CDR1 SNHLY, CDR2 FYNNEI. V was clipped by 9 bases and J by 1 base; unmatched bases: 2. CDR3 sequence reads: CARQGASNQPQHF. The CDR3 bases are TGTGCCAGGCAGGGGGCGAGCAATCAGCCCCAGCATTTT.